The clone carrying this TCR beta chain has more than one count but fewer than ten. Antigen unknown. This CDR3 is 13 amino acids long. Germline V gives CDR1 MNHEY, CDR2 SMNVEV (reference sequence). Deletions cut 2 bases from V and 1 base from J, with 5 bases between. These data are taken from a study of cytomegalovirus exposure and HLA in healthy donors. Background on the study: Assignment to the Caucasian-associated ancestry cluster applied to 75% to 85% of the approximately 370 genotyped donors. Points from the study as a whole: A likely sequencing artifact accounted for one observed cluster of highly shared sequence variants. In a later analysis, DRB1 alleles had the most associated TCRs; HLA-C alleles the fewest. Prior analysis indicated that the majority of TCR beta V segments exhibited productivity approximately 87% or approximately 30% of the time.

It was with 60 Vbeta and 13 Jbeta primers that the PCR ran. Produced via immunoSEQ multiplex PCR; TCRdb's table is partial and in-frame only. The sample lists some 150,000 clones; around 80% were seen once. The sequence came from a woman aged 40 to 50 in good health and CMV-seronegative. V usage is TRBV27 and J usage is TRBJ1-1; D gene unclear. Sequencing was carried out using PBMCs. CDR3 nucleotide sequence: TGTGCCAGCAGTTTAGGGCCGAACACTGAAGCTTTCTTT. Translation gives CASSLGPNTEAFF.